Detailed here is one T cell receptor beta chain. The junction and the germline gene differ at one end; a read error may be behind it. The CDR3 is 13 amino acids. In germline, CDR1 is SNHLY, CDR2 FYNNEI. A Seattle source enrolled patients during active infection and followed them longitudinally. Study processing details: Nucleated cell counts were estimated from reference gene primer amplification. The method was immunoSEQ multiplex PCR; TCRdb's version includes in-frame clones alone and lacks a portion of them. From that table come the V and J calls and clone size; the DNA was used to work out D and trimming. The sample has approximately 290,000 clones, around nine tenths seen once. The record originates from a study of blood T cell repertoires in COVID-19. On the study more broadly: Samples taken during acute and convalescent COVID-19 were collected in the United States, Italy and Spain. T cells, B-cell-depleted T cells, or PBMCs provided the cDNA or gDNA that served as material.

This chain links TRBV2 with TRBJ1-5, with D perhaps TRBD1 (6 bases). This TCR was recovered from a woman in her twenties or thirties with COVID-19, enrolled during active disease. The sample comprised peripheral blood. The CDR3 sequence is CASSPGWGHLYIF. The CDR3 DNA reads TGTGCCAGCAGCCCGGGATGGGGACACCTTTACATCTTT.